This T cell receptor beta chain originates from a study of human T cells and chemical hapten exposure. Study overall: Patch tests put 0.01% DPC on the upper back, and the results were checked at 6 days.

TCRdb re-called the RACE reads with MiXCR, one entry per CDR3 protein. Found here are over 300,000 distinct CDR3 sequences, about 5.1% of them singletons; the top ten hold about 2.5%. Time point reported: pre-sensitization, week 0. Treatment indicated: therapeutic diphenylcyclopropenone sensitization with weekly scalp DPC. The junction had 7 bases not matched to a gene; V was cut back by 6 bases and J by 3 bases. The CDR3 runs to 14 residues. The germline V gene encodes CDR1 MNHEY and CDR2 SMNVEV (reference sequence). The receptor's source is a woman aged 45 to 65 with alopecia areata. Some clones in this sample may be carry-over from other donors' samples. The specimen was whole blood, collected in connection with sensitization to the hapten diphenylcyclopropenone (DPC). V usage is TRBV27 and J usage is TRBJ2-7, with 8 bases matching TRBD1. CDR3 in DNA: TGTGCCAGCAGACGACAGGGGACAGACTACGAGCAGTACTTC. Translating gives CASRRQGTDYEQYF.